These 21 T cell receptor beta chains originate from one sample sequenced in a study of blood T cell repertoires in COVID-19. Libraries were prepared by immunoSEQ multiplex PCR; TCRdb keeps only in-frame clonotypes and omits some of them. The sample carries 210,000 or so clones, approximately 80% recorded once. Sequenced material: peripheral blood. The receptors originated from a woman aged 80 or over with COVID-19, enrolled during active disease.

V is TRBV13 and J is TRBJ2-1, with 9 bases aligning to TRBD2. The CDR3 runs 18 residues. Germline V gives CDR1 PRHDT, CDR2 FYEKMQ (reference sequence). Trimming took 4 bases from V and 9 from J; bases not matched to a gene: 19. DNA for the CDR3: TGTGCCAGCAGCTCTGGGGGACTAGCTAGGTCGTATGGTATTGAGCAGTTCTTC. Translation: CASSSGGLARSYGIEQFF.

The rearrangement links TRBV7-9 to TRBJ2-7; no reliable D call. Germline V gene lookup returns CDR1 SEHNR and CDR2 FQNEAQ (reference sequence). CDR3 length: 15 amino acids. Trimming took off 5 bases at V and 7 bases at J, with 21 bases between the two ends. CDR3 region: CASSPGAHQSGEQYF. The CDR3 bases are TGTGCCAGCAGCCCCGGCGCCCATCAGTCGGGTGAGCAGTACTTC. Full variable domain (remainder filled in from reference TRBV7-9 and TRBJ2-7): DTGVSQNPRHKITKRGQNVTFRCDPISEHNRLYWYRQTLGQGPEFLTYFQNEAQLEKSRLLSDRFSAERPKGSFSTLEIQRTEQGDSAMYLCASSPGAHQSGEQYFGPGTRLTVT.

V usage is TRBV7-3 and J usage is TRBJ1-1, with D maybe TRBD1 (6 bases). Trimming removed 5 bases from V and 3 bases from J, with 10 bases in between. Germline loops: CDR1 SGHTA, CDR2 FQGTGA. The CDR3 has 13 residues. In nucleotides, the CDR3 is TGTGCCAGCAGCACGACAGGATACACTGAAGCTTTCTTT. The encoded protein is CASSTTGYTEAFF. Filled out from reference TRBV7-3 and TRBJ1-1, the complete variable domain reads GAGVSQTPSNKVTEKGKYVELRCDPISGHTALYWYRQSLGQGPEFLIYFQGTGAADDSGLPNDRFFAVRPEGSVSTLKIQRTERGDSAVYLCASSTTGYTEAFFGQGTRLTVV.

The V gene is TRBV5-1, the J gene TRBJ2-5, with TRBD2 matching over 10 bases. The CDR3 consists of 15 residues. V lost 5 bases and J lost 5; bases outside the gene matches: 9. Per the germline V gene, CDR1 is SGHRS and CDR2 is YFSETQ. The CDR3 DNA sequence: TGCGCCAGCAGGGGCCTAGCGGGGGCCGAGGAGACCCAGTACTTC. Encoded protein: CASRGLAGAEETQYF. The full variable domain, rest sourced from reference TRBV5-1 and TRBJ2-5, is KAGVTQTPRYLIKTRGQQVTLSCSPISGHRSVSWYQQTPGQGLQFLFEYFSETQRNKGNFPGRFSGRQFSNSRSEMNVSTLELGDSALYLCASRGLAGAEETQYFGPGTRLLVL.

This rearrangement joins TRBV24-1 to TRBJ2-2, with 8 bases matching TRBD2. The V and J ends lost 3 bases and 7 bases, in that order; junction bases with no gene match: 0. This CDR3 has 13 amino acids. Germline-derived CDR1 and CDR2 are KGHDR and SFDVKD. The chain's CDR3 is CATSDRGGGELFF. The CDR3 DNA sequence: TGTGCCACCAGTGATCGGGGGGGCGGGGAGCTGTTTTTT.

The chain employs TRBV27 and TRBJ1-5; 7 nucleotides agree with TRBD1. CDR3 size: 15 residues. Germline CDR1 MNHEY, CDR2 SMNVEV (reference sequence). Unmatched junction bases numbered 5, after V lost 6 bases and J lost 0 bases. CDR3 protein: CASRIAGGSNQPQHF. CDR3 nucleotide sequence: TGTGCCAGCAGGATCGCAGGGGGTAGCAATCAGCCCCAGCATTTT.

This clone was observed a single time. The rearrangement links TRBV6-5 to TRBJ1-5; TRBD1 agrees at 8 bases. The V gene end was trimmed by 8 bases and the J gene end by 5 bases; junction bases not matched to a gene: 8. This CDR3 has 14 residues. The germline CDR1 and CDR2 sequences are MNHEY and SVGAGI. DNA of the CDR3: TGTGCCAGCGGTAGATCGACAGGGGATCAGCCCCAGCATTTT. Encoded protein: CASGRSTGDQPQHF.

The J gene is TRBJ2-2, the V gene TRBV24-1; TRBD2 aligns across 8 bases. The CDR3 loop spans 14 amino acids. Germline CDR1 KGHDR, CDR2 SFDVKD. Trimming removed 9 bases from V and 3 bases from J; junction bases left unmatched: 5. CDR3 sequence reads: CATSAGVHTGELFF. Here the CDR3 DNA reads TGTGCCACCTCAGCGGGAGTACACACCGGGGAGCTGTTTTTT.

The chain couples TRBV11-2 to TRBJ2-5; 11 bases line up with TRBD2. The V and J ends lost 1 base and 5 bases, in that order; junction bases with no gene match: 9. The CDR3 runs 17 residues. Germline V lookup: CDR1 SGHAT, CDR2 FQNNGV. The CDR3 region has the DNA TGTGCCAGCAGCTTAGGGGGGACTAGCGGTAGAGGGGAGACCCAGTACTTC. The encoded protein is CASSLGGTSGRGETQYF.

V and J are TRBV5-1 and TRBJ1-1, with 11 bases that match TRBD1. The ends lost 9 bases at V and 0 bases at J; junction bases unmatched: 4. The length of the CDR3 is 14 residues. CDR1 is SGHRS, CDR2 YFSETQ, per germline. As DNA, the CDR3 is TGCGCCACGAGGGGACAGGGGGTGAACACTGAAGCTTTCTTT. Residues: CATRGQGVNTEAFF.

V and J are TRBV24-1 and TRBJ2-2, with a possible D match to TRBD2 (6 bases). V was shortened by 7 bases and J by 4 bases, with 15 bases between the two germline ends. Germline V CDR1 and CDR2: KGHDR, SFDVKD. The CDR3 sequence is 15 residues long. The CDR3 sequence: CATRGGGGTTGELFF. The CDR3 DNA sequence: TGTGCCACCAGGGGGGGTGGAGGGACCACCGGGGAGCTGTTTTTT.

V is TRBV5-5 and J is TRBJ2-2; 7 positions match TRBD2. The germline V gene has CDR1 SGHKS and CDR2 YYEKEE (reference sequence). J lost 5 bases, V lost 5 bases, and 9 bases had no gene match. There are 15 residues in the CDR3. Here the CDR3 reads CASRTGHGGTGELFF. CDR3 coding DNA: TGTGCCAGCAGAACCGGACACGGGGGGACCGGGGAGCTGTTTTTT.

The CDR3 spells CASSSSPENNSPLHF. As DNA, the CDR3 is TGCGCCAGCAGCTCCTCCCCCGAGAATAATTCACCCCTCCACTTT. The rearrangement uses TRBV5-1 and TRBJ1-6; no clear D gene. Germline loops: CDR1 SGHRS, CDR2 YFSETQ. Deletions cut 3 bases from V and 5 bases from J, with 12 bases between. The CDR3 sequence is 15 residues long.

The CDR3 loop reads CASSLTQEGLHTEAFF. Written as DNA, the CDR3 is TGTGCCAGCAGCCTGACCCAGGAGGGGCTACACACTGAAGCTTTCTTT. The chain recombines TRBV9 with TRBJ1-1; a possible D gene is TRBD1 (5 bases). Trimming removed 4 bases from V and 3 bases from J, with 19 bases in between. Germline values: CDR1 SGDLS, CDR2 YYNGEE. This CDR3 is built from 16 residues.

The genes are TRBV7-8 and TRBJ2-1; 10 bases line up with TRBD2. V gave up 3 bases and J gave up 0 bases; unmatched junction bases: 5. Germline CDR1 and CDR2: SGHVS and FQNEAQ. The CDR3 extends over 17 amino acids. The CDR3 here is CASSFLSSGSSYNEQFF. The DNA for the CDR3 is TGTGCCAGCAGCTTTTTGTCTAGCGGGAGCTCCTACAATGAGCAGTTCTTC. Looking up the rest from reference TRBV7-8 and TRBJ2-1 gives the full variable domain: GAGVSQSPRYKVAKRGQDVALRCDPISGHVSLFWYQQALGQGPEFLTYFQNEAQLDKSGLPSDRFFAERPEGSVSTLKIQRTQQEDSAVYLCASSFLSSGSSYNEQFFGPGTRLTVL.

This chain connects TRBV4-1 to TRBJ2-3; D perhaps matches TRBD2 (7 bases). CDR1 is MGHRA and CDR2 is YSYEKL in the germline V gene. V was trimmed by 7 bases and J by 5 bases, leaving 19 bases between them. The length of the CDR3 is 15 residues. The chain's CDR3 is CASTLGGQARDTQYF. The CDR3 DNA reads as TGCGCCAGCACCCTCGGGGGGCAAGCCCGAGATACGCAGTATTTT.

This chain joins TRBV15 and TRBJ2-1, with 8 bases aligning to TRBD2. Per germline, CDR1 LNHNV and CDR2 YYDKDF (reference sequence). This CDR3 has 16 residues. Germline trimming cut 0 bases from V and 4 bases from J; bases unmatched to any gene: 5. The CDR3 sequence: CATSRDSSGQYNEQFF. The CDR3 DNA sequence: TGTGCCACCAGCAGAGACTCTAGCGGGCAATACAATGAGCAGTTCTTC.

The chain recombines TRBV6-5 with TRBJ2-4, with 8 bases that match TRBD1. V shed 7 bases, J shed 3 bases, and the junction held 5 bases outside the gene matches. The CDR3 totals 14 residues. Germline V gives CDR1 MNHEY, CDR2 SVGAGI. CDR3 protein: CASKLGQGKNIQYF. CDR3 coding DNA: TGTGCCAGCAAGCTAGGACAGGGCAAAAACATTCAGTACTTC.

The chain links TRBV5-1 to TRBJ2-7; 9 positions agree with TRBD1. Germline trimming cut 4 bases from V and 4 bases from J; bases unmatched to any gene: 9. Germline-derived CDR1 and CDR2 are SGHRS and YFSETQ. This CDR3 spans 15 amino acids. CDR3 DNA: TGCGCCAGCAGCGGAGGCGGGACAGGGAGTTACGAGCAGTACTTC. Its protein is CASSGGGTGSYEQYF.

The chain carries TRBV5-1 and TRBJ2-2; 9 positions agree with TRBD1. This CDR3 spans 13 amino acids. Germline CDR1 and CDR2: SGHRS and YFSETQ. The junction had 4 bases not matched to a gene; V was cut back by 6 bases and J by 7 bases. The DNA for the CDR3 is TGCGCCAGCACCCGGACAGGGGTCGGGGAGCTGTTTTTT. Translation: CASTRTGVGELFF.

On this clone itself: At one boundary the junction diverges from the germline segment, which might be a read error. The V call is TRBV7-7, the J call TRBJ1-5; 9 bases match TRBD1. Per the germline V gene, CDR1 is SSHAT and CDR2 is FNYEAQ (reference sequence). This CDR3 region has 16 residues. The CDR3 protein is CASSFRTGEINQPQHF. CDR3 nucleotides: TGTGCTAGCAGCTTTAGGACAGGGGAAATTAATCAGCCCCAGCATTTT.